This T cell receptor (beta chain) stems from a study of shared clonotypes between healthy human individuals (dated by TCRdb to the early 2020s). Looking at the study overall: The cohort included three men and a couple of women between 18 and 49 years of age. For each donor, three plates each were used for CD4 naive and CD4 memory, two plates were used for CD8 naive, and one plate was used for CD8 memory. The study deeply sequenced blood TCR repertoires of five healthy adults to estimate repertoire size and the extent of clonotype sharing between individuals. Libraries were prepared and TCR repertoires were sequenced by different laboratories using diverse techniques, in order to increase sequencing depth and limit assay-specific biases. Between about 0.9 and 9 billion PBMCs per donor were obtained by leukapheresis.

The donors were healthy, HIV-negative adults who had no recently reported acute infections or vaccinations. Every donor was a Caucasian adult residing in Nashville, Tennessee, USA. CD4+ T cells were enriched through magnetic negative selection, after which naive cells were positively selected on CD45RA and the remaining negative fraction served as the memory subset. Blood was collected by leukapheresis, and PBMCs were isolated by Ficoll-Histopaque density gradient centrifugation and then cryopreserved in liquid nitrogen vapor phase. Analytical flow cytometry was used to check the purity and quantity of every magnetically sorted T cell population. From each sorted fraction, genomic DNA was isolated and quantified by UV absorbance on a Nanodrop 2000c. Results and caveats for the whole study, not just this receptor: Compared with non-shared clonotypes, the clonotypes found in all four sorted-subset donors had higher generation probabilities. Pairwise subsampling led to the expectation that sequencing depth would affect the degree of clonotype sharing among donors. Naive subsets generally had larger estimated clonotype richness than memory subsets. The small number of donors limited the genetic and exposure-history diversity represented. Only blood was sampled, and tissue TCR repertoires likely differ from those in blood. Across four donors, approximately 4.6% of naive CD4, 3% to 3.5% of naive CD8, 2.3% of memory CD4, and over 0.35% of memory CD8 clonotypes were shared. Incomplete sequencing was indicated by rarefaction of sorted-subset datasets, despite the large sequencing depth.

The CDR3 holds 14 amino acids from the cysteine to the phenylalanine. The DNA shown is the 42-base CDR3, in frame from base 1. Taken from the germline V gene, the CDR1 and CDR2 loops are MGHDK and SYGVNS. A distance of 10 bases separates the germline ends of V and J, which lose 5 bases and 2 bases respectively. Using the deep immunoSEQ assay, TCR CDR3 regions were amplified from genomic DNA by multiplex PCR. For each cell subset, the extracted genomic DNA was distributed evenly across all wells of several immunoSEQ 96-well plates, and each plate served as one replicate. For sorted subsets, each replicate PCR was loaded with 200 ng genomic DNA, equivalent to 25,000 to 35,000 T cell genomes. Purified libraries were measured with a Qubit 3.0 fluorometer, size-checked on a Bioanalyzer 2100, and measured again with the KAPA Library Quantification kit. A separate single-read 150-cycle Illumina NextSeq 550 flow cell was used to sequence each immunoSEQ 96-well plate. As for the original processing: Because the immunoSEQ output held only junctional sequences and lacked quality scores, the filtering could not match the filtering applied to full-length reads. To assign V/J genes and CDR3, sequences were annotated using PyIR, a Python wrapper for IgBLAST v1.9, with IMGT germline references. Reads were removed for weak V/J assignments (E-value above 1e-6), missing CDR3, stop codons, out-of-frame junctions, or ambiguous translated residues. V3J clonotypes were defined as sequences sharing the same inferred V gene, J gene, and CDR3 amino acid sequence. Percentage overlap between repertoires was computed as shared unique clonotypes divided by the size of the smaller repertoire. Richness of each repertoire was evaluated using RTK rarefaction, the Chao1 estimator, and Recon v2.1 estimates of unobserved clonotypes. Generation probabilities were computed with OLGA for all TCRbeta clonotypes obtained by the gDNA method from several donors. TCRdb limited this immuneACCESS table to in-frame rearrangements with V and J called. A share of clones is missing; checked studies link under half to unresolved V genes, and the rest is unexplained. Clone size and the V and J calls come from that table; the DNA yielded D and trimming. The sample table records 2,500,000 or so clones; around 92% of these occur just once. The ten top clones hold 0.3% to 0.4% of the sample.

Comments on this clone: Its antigen is not yet known. No qualities accompany the bases; no much larger clone lies one base away.

Recombination linked TRBV25-1 to TRBJ2-1, with an unclear D gene assignment. This clonotype was sampled from a man aged 18 to 29 in good health. Some clones in this sample may be carry-over from other donors' samples. Material: naive CD4+ T cells from PBMCs. This specimen's cell subset or site label, interpreted: CD45RA+ positively selected. CDR3 loop: CASSQDPAYNEQFF. The sequence in DNA is TGTGCCAGCAGTCAGGACCCGGCCTACAATGAGCAGTTCTTC.